This TCR beta chain was recorded in a study of shared clonotypes between healthy human individuals. The CDR3 totals 14 residues. Deletions cut 2 bases from V and 6 bases from J, with 13 bases between. CDR1 MNHEY and CDR2 SVGAGI come from the germline V gene. Overall study results and limits: The study found lower generation probabilities in non-shared clonotypes than in those shared by all four donors.

This clone has just one count. As yet, its antigen is unknown. Method: immunoSEQ multiplex PCR; TCRdb's copy keeps in-frame clones and lacks some. The sample records 2 million to 2.5 million clones, approximately 90% being singletons. The clonotype comes from a man between 18 and 29 years old in good health. Some clones in this sample may be carry-over from other donors' samples. The material sequenced was naive CD4+ T cells from PBMCs. Indicated subset: CD45RA+ positively selected. The chain has TRBV6-5 and TRBJ1-2; possibly TRBD1 for D (6 bases). The CDR3 reads CASSYTPGQHGYTF. CDR3 DNA sequence: TGTGCCAGCAGTTACACCCCCGGACAGCATGGCTACACCTTC.